What follows are 23 T cell receptor beta chains derived from one specimen sequenced in a study of response to subunit inactivated influenza vaccine. TCRdb reprocessed the RT-PCR reads via MiXCR and lists one record per CDR3 protein. The top ten clones hold about 25% of a sample with roughly 190,000 distinct CDR3 sequences, about an eighth of them seen once. The source was CD8+ T cells sorted from PBMCs, collected about 5 days after vaccination. The source of these receptors is a man in his fifties or sixties who received an inactivated influenza vaccine.

This clonotype appeared once. The CDR3 loop reads CAIILTGTHGPTDTQYF. Here the CDR3 DNA reads TGTGCCATCATTTTGACAGGGACACACGGACCCACAGATACGCAGTATTTT. The chain combines TRBV10-3 with TRBJ2-3; TRBD1 matches 7 bases. CDR1 is ENHRY, CDR2 SYGVKD, per germline. This CDR3 contains 17 residues. V dropped 7 bases and J dropped 2; count of bases not matched to a gene: 15.

The chain links TRBV20-1 to TRBJ2-2; D is ambiguous. The CDR3 sequence is 13 residues long. Trimming cost V 6 bases and J 4 bases, with 12 bases left between them. Germline CDR1 and CDR2: DFQATT and SNEGSKA (reference sequence). DNA of the CDR3: TGCAGTGCCGCGGCTTGGGGCACCGGGGAGCTGTTTTTT. Protein product: CSAAAWGTGELFF.

The rearrangement links TRBV28 to TRBJ2-7; 9 bases match TRBD1. CDR3 length: 14 residues. V trimming: 6 bases; J trimming: 5 bases; junction bases outside the gene matches: 8. CDR1 and CDR2 from the germline V gene are MDHEN and SYDVKM. The CDR3 region has the DNA TGTGCCAGCAGAGACGACAGGGGGGTTAACGAGCAGTACTTC. Translating it yields CASRDDRGVNEQYF. Full variable domain (rest looked up from reference TRBV28 and TRBJ2-7): DVKVTQSSRYLVKRTGEKVFLECVQDMDHENMFWYRQDPGLGLRLIYFSYDVKMKEKGDIPEGYSVSREKKERFSLILESASTNQTSMYLCASRDDRGVNEQYFGPGTRLTVT.

There are a few counts of this clonotype. V is TRBV6-6 and J is TRBJ2-7; possible D gene TRBD1, 6 bases. The CDR3 consists of 12 residues. Germline V gene sequence: CDR1 MNHNY, CDR2 SVGAGI (reference sequence). V was shortened by 6 bases and J by 4 bases, with 10 bases between the two germline ends. CDR3 loop: CASSRTAYEQYF. CDR3 nucleotides: TGTGCCAGCAGCCGGACAGCTTACGAGCAGTACTTC.

The J gene is TRBJ2-7, the V gene TRBV30; D is possibly TRBD1 (6 bases). This CDR3 has 14 amino acids. Per the germline V gene, CDR1 is GTSNPN and CDR2 is SVGIG (reference sequence). With 1 base removed from V and 2 bases from J, the gap between germline ends came to 12 bases. The chain's CDR3 is CAWSGGLGPYEQYF. CDR3 bases: TGTGCCTGGAGTGGGGGGCTAGGACCCTACGAGCAGTACTTC.

This rearrangement joins TRBV24-1 to TRBJ2-1; D call uncertain. The ends were cut back, 4 bases at V and 3 bases at J, with 3 bases in the middle. The germline gives CDR1 KGHDR, CDR2 SFDVKD. CDR3 length: 12 residues. CDR3 nucleotides: TGTGCCACCAGTGAGAGCTACAATGAGCAGTTCTTC. As protein: CATSESYNEQFF.

The chain uses TRBV4-3 and TRBJ2-1, with TRBD1 matching 7 bases. The J segment lost 5 bases and the V segment lost 3 bases, leaving 4 bases of the junction unmatched. From germline, CDR1 is LGHNA and CDR2 YSLEER. The CDR3 covers 14 residues. The CDR3 region has the DNA TGCGCCAGCAGCCACAGACAGGGACACAATGAGCAGTTCTTC. Translated: CASSHRQGHNEQFF.

The chain employs TRBV27 and TRBJ2-3, with D perhaps TRBD2 (6 bases). Germline CDR1 is MNHEY and CDR2 is SMNVEV (reference sequence). The CDR3 runs to 18 residues. The V end was cut by 6 bases, the J end by 0 bases, with 22 bases between. The CDR3 protein is CASSPSLGGASSTDTQYF. The CDR3 region has the DNA TGTGCCAGCAGCCCCTCGTTAGGCGGGGCCTCTAGCACAGATACGCAGTATTTT.

This clonotype was detected ten times or more. This chain links TRBV11-2 with TRBJ2-1; TRBD2 agrees at 9 bases. CDR3 length: 16 residues. The V and J ends lost 1 base and 4 bases, in that order; junction bases with no gene match: 5. CDR1 and CDR2 from the germline V gene are SGHAT and FQNNGV. The CDR3 DNA follows: TGTGCCAGCAGCTTAGCAGCGGGGGGCCTATACAATGAGCAGTTCTTC. Translated: CASSLAAGGLYNEQFF.

This chain links TRBV2 with TRBJ2-7; possible D gene TRBD1, 5 bases. The CDR3 has 14 amino acids. Germline V lookup: CDR1 SNHLY, CDR2 FYNNEI. The ends were cut back, 8 bases at V and 1 base at J, with 15 bases in the middle. The CDR3 DNA reads TGTGCCAGCGGCACGGGCAGGGATTCCTACGAGCAGTACTTC. Translation: CASGTGRDSYEQYF.

The genes are TRBV7-6 and TRBJ1-1, with 9 bases lining up with TRBD1. The germline V gene encodes CDR1 SGHVS and CDR2 FNYEAQ. With 6 bases clipped from V and 7 bases from J, the junction kept 12 bases outside the gene matches. The CDR3 spans 15 residues. The CDR3 region is CASSSTGGSFFEAFF. The DNA for the CDR3 is TGTGCCAGCAGTTCTACAGGGGGCAGTTTTTTTGAAGCTTTCTTT. Supplemented by reference TRBV7-6 and TRBJ1-1, the full variable domain reads GAGVSQSPRYKVTKRGQDVALRCDPISGHVSLYWYRQALGQGPEFLTYFNYEAQQDKSGLPNDRFSAERPEGSISTLTIQRTEQRDSAMYRCASSSTGGSFFEAFFGQGTRLTVV.

This clonotype showed up many times. The gene calls are TRBV15 and TRBJ2-5; no clear D. Looked up from germline, CDR1 is LNHNV and CDR2 is YYDKDF (reference sequence). The CDR3 is made up of 15 amino acids. V gave up 0 bases and J gave up 5 bases, with 13 bases separating them. CDR3 amino acids: CATSRDLQITETQYF. Here the CDR3 DNA reads TGTGCCACCAGCAGAGATTTACAGATAACGGAGACCCAGTACTTC.

This chain connects TRBV7-9 to TRBJ1-2, with a weak D call TRBD1 (6 bases). V was clipped by 7 bases and J by 0 bases, with 18 bases between them. This CDR3 spans 16 amino acids. Germline loops: CDR1 SEHNR, CDR2 FQNEAQ (reference sequence). The CDR3 loop reads CASTPPPGATNYGYTF. In nucleotides, the CDR3 is TGTGCCAGCACCCCCCCCCCAGGGGCAACTAACTATGGCTACACCTTC.

The CDR3 nucleotides read TGTGCCAGCAGCCACGACAGGGGGCGATTGAGTGCTGAAGCTTTCTTT. Protein: CASSHDRGRLSAEAFF. The rearrangement uses TRBV4-2 and TRBJ1-1; 10 bases are shared with TRBD1. The CDR3 has 16 amino acids. J gave up 6 bases and V 3 bases, and 10 bases lay outside the gene matches. Germline V gene lookup returns CDR1 LGHNA and CDR2 YNFKEQ.

This clonotype has ten or more counts. The J gene is TRBJ2-2, the V gene TRBV9; D remains unclear. The germline V gene encodes CDR1 SGDLS and CDR2 YYNGEE. Deletions cut 0 bases from V and 7 bases from J, with 7 bases between. The CDR3 is made up of 13 amino acids. CDR3: CASSVVSGGELFF. The CDR3 DNA sequence: TGTGCCAGCAGCGTAGTTTCGGGCGGGGAGCTGTTTTTT.

This clonotype was recorded at least ten times. In nucleotides, the CDR3 is TGTGCCATCAGTGAACCCGGGACAGGGGCTTCTGGCTACACCTTC. The encoded protein is CAISEPGTGASGYTF. This chain joins TRBV10-3 and TRBJ1-2; 10 nucleotides match TRBD1. CDR1 and CDR2 (germline): ENHRY, SYGVKD. After removal of 3 bases from V and 7 bases from J, the junction contained 8 bases not matched to a gene. This CDR3 is built from 15 residues.

The chain carries TRBV28 and TRBJ2-3; the match to TRBD2 covers 7 bases. The J segment lost 0 bases and the V segment lost 3 bases, leaving 12 bases of the junction unmatched. The CDR3 has 18 amino acids. The germline V gene has CDR1 MDHEN and CDR2 SYDVKM. The CDR3 bases are TGTGCCAGCAGTTTCTCCGCTAGCGGAACCCCTAGCACAGATACGCAGTATTTT. This translates into CASSFSASGTPSTDTQYF.

This clonotype was counted only a few times. The CDR3 is CASSLRQGQETQYF. DNA of the CDR3: TGTGCCAGCAGCTTACGGCAGGGCCAAGAGACCCAGTACTTC. The V and J genes are TRBV7-8 and TRBJ2-5, with a weak D call TRBD1 (5 bases). Germline values: CDR1 SGHVS, CDR2 FQNEAQ. The CDR3 length is 14 residues. V was cut by 2 bases and J by 1 base, with 8 bases left in between.

This clonotype appeared a few times. The CDR3 loop reads CASSHGTANTGELFF. The DNA for the CDR3 is TGCGCCAGCAGCCACGGGACAGCGAACACCGGGGAGCTGTTTTTT. The gene calls are TRBV4-3 and TRBJ2-2; 7 bases are shared with TRBD1. Germline V gene data show CDR1 as LGHNA and CDR2 as YSLEER. Trimming removed 3 bases from V and 0 bases from J; junction bases left unmatched: 1. This CDR3 has 15 amino acids.

Comment on this clonotype: One junction end does not reproduce the germline sequence, and a read error may be involved. The gene calls are TRBV25-1 and TRBJ2-3, with D perhaps TRBD1 or TRBD2 (6 bases each). Germline V CDR1 and CDR2: MGHDK, SYGVNS. The CDR3 is made up of 14 amino acids. CDR3 coding DNA: TGTGCTAGCAGTGGGGGGACATTCGGAGATACGCAGTATTTT. Its translation: CASSGGTFGDTQYF.

CDR3 sequence: CASTDDLGGTEAFF. For the CDR3, the DNA is TGTGCCAGCACCGACGATTTGGGGGGAACTGAAGCTTTCTTT. The chain employs TRBV7-9 and TRBJ1-1, with D maybe TRBD1 (5 bases). The CDR3 runs to 14 residues. Between the trimmed V and J ends, which lost 7 bases and 5 bases, there was a span of 17 bases. From germline, CDR1 is SEHNR and CDR2 FQNEAQ (reference sequence).

The J gene is TRBJ2-1, the V gene TRBV12-3 or TRBV12-4, with D possibly called TRBD1 or TRBD2 (6 bases each). The CDR3 is 16 residues long. V lost 5 bases and J 5 bases, leaving 19 bases between the germline ends. CDR3 DNA sequence: TGTGCCAGCAGTGATCCGACTAGGGGGGTTAACAATGAGCAGTTCTTC. Protein: CASSDPTRGVNNEQFF.

The J gene is TRBJ1-1, the V gene TRBV28; D is perhaps TRBD1 (5 bases). The germline V gene encodes CDR1 MDHEN and CDR2 SYDVKM. V was pared by 2 bases and J by 1 base, with 14 bases between. The CDR3 runs 16 residues. CDR3 region: CASSLRVDSPNTEAFF. CDR3 DNA sequence: TGTGCCAGCAGTTTAAGGGTCGACAGTCCGAACACTGAAGCTTTCTTT.